This T cell receptor (beta chain) originates from a study of stem cell transplantation in POMP-related autoinflammatory disease. Overall study: Before transplant: CD4+ naive skewing, low CD8+ proportions, reduced cytokine secretion.

Notes on the study in general: Fewer unique TRB V-J gene pairings were identified in patients with PRAID. PRAID patients trended toward lower TRB diversity and higher clonality in all analyzed T-cell subsets.

Worth noting for this clone: What it binds is unknown.

Sequencing used immunoSEQ multiplex PCR; TCRdb keeps in-frame clones, though not all of them. Here the sample spans some 26,000 clones, roughly 80% being singletons. The TCR sequence derives from a human donor with POMP-related autoinflammation and immune dysregulation (PRAID). The material sequenced was CD4+ T cells from PBMCs, taken before stem cell transplantation.

CDR3 amino acids: CASSWPTSGGLDGELFF. The CDR3 bases are TGCGCCAGCAGCTGGCCCACTAGCGGGGGCCTCGACGGGGAGCTGTTTTTT. The chain couples TRBV5-1 to TRBJ2-2; 11 bases line up with TRBD2. V dropped 3 bases and J dropped 7; count of bases not matched to a gene: 11. CDR3 size: 17 residues. Germline V gene sequence: CDR1 SGHRS, CDR2 YFSETQ.